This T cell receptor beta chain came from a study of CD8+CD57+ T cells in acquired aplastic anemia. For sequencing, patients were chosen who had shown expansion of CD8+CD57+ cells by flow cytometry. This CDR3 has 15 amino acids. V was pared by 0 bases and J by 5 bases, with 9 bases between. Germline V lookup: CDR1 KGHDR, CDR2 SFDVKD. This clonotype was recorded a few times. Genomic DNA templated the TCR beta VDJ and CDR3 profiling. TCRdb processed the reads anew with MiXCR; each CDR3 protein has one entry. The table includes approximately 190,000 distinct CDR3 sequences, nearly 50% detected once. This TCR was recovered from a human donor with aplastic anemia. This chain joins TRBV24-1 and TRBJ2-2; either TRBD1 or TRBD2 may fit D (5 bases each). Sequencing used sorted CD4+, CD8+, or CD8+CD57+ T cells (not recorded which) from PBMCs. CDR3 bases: TGTGCCACCAGTGATTTGCATGGGGGTACCGGGGAGCTGTTTTTT. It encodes CATSDLHGGTGELFF.